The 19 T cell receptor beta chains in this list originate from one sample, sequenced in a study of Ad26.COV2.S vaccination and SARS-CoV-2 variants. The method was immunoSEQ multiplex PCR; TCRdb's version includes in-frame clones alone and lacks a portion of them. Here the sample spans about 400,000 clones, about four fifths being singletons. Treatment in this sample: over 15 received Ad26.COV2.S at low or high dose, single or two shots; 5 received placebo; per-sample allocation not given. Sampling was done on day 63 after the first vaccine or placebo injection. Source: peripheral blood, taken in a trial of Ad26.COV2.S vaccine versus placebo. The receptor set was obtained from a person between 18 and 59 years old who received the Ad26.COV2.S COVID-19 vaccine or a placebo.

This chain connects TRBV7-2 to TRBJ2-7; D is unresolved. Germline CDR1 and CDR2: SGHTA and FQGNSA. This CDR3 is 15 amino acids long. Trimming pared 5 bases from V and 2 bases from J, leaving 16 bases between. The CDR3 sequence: CASSLNLRSTYEQYF. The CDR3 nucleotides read TGTGCCAGCAGCCTTAATCTGCGGAGCACCTACGAGCAGTACTTC.

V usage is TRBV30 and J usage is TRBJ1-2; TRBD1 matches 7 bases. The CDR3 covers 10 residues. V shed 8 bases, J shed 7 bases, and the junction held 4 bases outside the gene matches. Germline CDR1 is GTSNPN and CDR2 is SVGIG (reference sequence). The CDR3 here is CAQDRRGYTF. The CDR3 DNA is TGTGCCCAGGACAGGCGTGGCTACACCTTC.

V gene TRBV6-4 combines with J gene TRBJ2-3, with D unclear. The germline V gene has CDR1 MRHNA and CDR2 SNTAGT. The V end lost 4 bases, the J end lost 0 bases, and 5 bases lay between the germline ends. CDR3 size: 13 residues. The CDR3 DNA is TGTGCCAGCAGTGTTTCGAGCACAGATACGCAGTATTTT. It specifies CASSVSSTDTQYF.

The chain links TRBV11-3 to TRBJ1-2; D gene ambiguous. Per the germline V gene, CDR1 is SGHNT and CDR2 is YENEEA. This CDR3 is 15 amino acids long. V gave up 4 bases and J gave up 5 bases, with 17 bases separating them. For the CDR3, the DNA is TGTGCCAGCAGCTATCGGCCGGGGATGCTTTATGGCTACACCTTC. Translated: CASSYRPGMLYGYTF.

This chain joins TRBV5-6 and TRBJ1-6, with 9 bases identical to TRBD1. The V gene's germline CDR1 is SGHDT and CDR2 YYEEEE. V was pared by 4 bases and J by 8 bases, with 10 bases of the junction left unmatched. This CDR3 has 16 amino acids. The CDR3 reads CASSLLTGGDYSPLHF. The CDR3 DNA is TGTGCCAGCAGCCTGCTGACAGGGGGAGACTATTCACCCCTCCACTTT.

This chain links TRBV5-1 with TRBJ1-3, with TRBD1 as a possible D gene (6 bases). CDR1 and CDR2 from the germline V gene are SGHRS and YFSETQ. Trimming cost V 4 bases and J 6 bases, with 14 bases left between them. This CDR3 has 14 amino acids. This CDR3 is CASSVQGGENTIYF. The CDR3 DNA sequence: TGCGCCAGCAGCGTACAGGGTGGGGAAAACACCATATATTTT.

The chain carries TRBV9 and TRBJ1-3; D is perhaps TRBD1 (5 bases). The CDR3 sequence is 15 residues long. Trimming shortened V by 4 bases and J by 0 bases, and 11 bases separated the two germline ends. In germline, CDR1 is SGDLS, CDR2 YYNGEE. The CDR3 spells CASSRGGLSGNTIYF. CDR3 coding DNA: TGTGCCAGCAGCCGCGGGGGACTCTCTGGAAACACCATATATTTT.

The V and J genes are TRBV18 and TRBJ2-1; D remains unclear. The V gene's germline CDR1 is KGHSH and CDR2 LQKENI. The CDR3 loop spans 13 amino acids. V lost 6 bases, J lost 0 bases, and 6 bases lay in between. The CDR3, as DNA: TGTGCCAGCTCTGAGAGCTCCTACAATGAGCAGTTCTTC. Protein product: CASSESSYNEQFF. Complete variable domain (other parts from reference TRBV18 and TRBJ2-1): NAGVMQNPRHLVRRRGQEARLRCSPMKGHSHVYWYRQLPEEGLKFMVYLQKENIIDESGMPKERFSAEFPKEGPSILRIQQVVRGDSAAYFCASSESSYNEQFFGPGTRLTVL.

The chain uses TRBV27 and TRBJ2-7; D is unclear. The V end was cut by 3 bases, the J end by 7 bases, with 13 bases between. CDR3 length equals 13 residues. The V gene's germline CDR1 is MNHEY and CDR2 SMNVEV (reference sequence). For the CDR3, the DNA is TGTGCCAGCAGTTTCAGTGGCACAGCGGAGCAGTACTTC. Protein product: CASSFSGTAEQYF.

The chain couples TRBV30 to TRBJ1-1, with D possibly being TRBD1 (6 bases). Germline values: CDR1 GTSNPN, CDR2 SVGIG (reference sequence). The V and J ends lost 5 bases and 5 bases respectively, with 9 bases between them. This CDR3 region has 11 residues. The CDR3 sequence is CAWVTGTEAFF. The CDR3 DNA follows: TGTGCCTGGGTAACAGGGACTGAAGCTTTCTTT. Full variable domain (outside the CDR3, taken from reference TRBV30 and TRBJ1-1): SQTIHQWPATLVQPVGSPLSLECTVEGTSNPNLYWYRQAAGRGLQLLFYSVGIGQISSEVPQNLSASRPQDRQFILSSKKLLLSDSGFYLCAWVTGTEAFFGQGTRLTVV.

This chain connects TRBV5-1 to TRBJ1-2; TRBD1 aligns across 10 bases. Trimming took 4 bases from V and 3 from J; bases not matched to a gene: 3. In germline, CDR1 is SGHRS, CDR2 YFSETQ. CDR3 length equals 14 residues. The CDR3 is CASSDRGQDYGYTF. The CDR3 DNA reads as TGCGCCAGCAGCGACAGGGGGCAGGACTATGGCTACACCTTC.

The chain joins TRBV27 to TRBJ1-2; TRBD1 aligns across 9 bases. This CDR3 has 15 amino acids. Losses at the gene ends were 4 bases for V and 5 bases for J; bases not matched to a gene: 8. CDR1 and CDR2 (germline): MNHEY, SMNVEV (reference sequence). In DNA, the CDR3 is TGTGCCAGCAGTTCCACAGGGGGCGGAGAATATGGCTACACCTTC. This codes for CASSSTGGGEYGYTF.

The CDR3 DNA is TGTGCCAGCAGCAAAGGGACTAGCGGTTGGGAGACCCAGTACTTC. Translation gives CASSKGTSGWETQYF. V and J are TRBV3-1 (or the pseudogene TRBV3-2) and TRBJ2-5; 11 bases map to TRBD2. This CDR3 is built from 15 residues. Trimming cost V 5 bases and J 5 bases; bases outside gene matches: 7. Germline V lookup: CDR1 LGHDT, CDR2 YNNKEL (reference sequence).

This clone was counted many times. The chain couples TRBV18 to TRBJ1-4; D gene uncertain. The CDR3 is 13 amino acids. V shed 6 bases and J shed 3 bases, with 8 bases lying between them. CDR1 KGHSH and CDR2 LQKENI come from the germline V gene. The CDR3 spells CASSLDSNEKLFF. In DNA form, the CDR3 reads TGTGCCAGCTCGTTGGACTCTAATGAAAAACTGTTTTTT.

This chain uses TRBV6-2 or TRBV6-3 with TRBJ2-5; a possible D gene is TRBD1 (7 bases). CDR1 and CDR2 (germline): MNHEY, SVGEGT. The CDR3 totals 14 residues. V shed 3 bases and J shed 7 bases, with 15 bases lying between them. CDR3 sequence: CASSYPNRGGTQYF. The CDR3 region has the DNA TGTGCCAGCAGTTATCCAAACAGGGGAGGGACCCAGTACTTC.

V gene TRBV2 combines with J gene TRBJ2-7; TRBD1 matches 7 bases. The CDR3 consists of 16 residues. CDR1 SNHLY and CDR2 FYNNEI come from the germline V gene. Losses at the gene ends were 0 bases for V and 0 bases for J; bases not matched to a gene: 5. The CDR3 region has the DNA TGTGCCAGCAGTGAAGCGCTGGCAGGGGGCTCCTACGAGCAGTACTTC. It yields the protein CASSEALAGGSYEQYF.

The CDR3 loop is CASSSRGQLISYNEQFF. CDR3 nucleotides: TGTGCCAGCAGCTCGCGTGGACAGTTAATCTCCTACAATGAGCAGTTCTTC. The chain recombines TRBV7-2 with TRBJ2-1, with a possible D match to TRBD1 (6 bases). The V end lost 4 bases, the J end lost 0 bases, and 16 bases lay between the germline ends. This CDR3 is 17 amino acids long. Germline assignment: CDR1 SGHTA and CDR2 FQGNSA. The whole variable domain, remainder taken from reference TRBV7-2 and TRBJ2-1, is GAGVSQSPSNKVTEKGKDVELRCDPISGHTALYWYRQSLGQGLEFLIYFQGNSAPDKSGLPSDRFSAERTGGSVSTLTIQRTQQEDSAVYLCASSSRGQLISYNEQFFGPGTRLTVL.

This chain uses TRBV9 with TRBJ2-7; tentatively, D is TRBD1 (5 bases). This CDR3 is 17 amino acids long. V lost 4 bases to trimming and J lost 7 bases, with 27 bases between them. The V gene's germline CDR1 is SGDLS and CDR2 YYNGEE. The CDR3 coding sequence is TGTGCCAGCAGCCCCCTTGTCACGCGGACAACCCTCGGAGAGCAGTACTTC. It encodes CASSPLVTRTTLGEQYF.

The CDR3 bases are TGCGCCAGCAGCCTTGACCGTCCGGAAAAACTGTTTTTT. As protein: CASSLDRPEKLFF. The chain recombines TRBV5-1 with TRBJ1-4; D is unclear. The germline V and J ends were trimmed by 4 bases and 8 bases, with 12 bases remaining between them. The germline V gene encodes CDR1 SGHRS and CDR2 YFSETQ. The CDR3 sequence is 13 residues long.